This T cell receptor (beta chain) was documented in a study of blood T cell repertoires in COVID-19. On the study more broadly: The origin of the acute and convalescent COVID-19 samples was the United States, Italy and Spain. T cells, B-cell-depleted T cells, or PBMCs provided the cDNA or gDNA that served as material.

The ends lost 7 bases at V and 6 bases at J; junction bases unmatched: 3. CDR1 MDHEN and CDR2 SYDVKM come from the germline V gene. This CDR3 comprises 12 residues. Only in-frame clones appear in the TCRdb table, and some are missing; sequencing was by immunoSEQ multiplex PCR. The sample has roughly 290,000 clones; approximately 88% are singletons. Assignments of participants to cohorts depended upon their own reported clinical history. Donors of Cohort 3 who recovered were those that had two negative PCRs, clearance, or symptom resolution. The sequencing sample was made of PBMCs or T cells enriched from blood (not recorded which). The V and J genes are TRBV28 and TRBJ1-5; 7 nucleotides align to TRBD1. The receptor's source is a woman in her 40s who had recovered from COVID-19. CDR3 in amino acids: CASTSGGQPQHF. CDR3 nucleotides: TGTGCCAGCACCTCAGGGGGTCAGCCCCAGCATTTT.